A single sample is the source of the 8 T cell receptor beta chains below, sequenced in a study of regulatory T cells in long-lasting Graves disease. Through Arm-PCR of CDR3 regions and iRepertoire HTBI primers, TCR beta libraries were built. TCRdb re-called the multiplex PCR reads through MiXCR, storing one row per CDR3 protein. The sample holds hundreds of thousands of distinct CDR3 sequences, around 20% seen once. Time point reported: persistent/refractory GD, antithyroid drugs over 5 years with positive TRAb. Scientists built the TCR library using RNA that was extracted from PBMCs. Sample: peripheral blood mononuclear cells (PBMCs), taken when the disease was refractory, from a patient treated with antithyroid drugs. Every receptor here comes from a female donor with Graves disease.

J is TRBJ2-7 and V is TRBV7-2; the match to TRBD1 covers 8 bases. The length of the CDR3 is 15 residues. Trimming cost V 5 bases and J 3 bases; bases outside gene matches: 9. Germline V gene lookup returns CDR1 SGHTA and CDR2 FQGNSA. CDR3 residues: CASSRTGQVYYEQYF. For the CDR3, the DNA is TGTGCCAGCAGCCGCACGGGACAGGTGTACTACGAGCAGTACTTC.

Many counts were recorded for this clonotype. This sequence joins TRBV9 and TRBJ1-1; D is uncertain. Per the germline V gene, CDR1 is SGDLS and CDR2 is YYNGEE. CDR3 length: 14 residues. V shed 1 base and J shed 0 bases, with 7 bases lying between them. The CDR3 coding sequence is TGTGCCAGCAGCGTAAGCCCCATGAACACTGAAGCTTTCTTT. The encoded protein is CASSVSPMNTEAFF.

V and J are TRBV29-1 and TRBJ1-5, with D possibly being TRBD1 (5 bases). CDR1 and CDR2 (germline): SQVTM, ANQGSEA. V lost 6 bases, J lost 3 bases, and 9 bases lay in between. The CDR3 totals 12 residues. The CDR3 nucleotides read TGCAGCGTGGGGGACTTCAATCAGCCCCAGCATTTT. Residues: CSVGDFNQPQHF. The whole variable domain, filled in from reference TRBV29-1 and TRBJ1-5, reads SAVISQKPSRDICQRGTSLTIQCQVDSQVTMMFWYRQQPGQSLTLIATANQGSEATYESGFVIDKFPISRPNLTFSTLTVSNMSPEDSSIYLCSVGDFNQPQHFGDGTRLSIL.

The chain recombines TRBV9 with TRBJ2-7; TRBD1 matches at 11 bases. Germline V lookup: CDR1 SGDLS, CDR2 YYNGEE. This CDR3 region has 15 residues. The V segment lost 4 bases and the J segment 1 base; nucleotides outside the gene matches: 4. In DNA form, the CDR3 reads TGTGCCAGCAGCATGGGACAGGGGGTATCCTACGAGCAGTACTTC. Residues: CASSMGQGVSYEQYF. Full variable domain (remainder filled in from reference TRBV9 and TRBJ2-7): DSGVTQTPKHLITATGQRVTLRCSPRSGDLSVYWYQQSLDQGLQFLIQYYNGEERAKGNILERFSAQQFPDLHSELNLSSLELGDSALYFCASSMGQGVSYEQYFGPGTRLTVT.

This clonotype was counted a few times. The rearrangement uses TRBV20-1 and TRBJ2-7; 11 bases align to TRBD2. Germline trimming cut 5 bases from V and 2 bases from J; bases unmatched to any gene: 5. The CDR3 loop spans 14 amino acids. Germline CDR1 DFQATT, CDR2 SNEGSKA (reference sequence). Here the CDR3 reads CSAQPGLAAYEQYF. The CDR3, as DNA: TGCAGTGCTCAGCCGGGACTAGCGGCCTACGAGCAGTACTTC.

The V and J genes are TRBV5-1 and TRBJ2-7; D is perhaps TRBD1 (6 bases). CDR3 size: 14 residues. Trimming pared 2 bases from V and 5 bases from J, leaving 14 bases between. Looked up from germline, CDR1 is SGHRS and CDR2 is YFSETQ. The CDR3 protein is CASSFGQILDEQYF. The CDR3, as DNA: TGCGCCAGCAGCTTCGGACAGATCCTCGACGAGCAGTACTTC.

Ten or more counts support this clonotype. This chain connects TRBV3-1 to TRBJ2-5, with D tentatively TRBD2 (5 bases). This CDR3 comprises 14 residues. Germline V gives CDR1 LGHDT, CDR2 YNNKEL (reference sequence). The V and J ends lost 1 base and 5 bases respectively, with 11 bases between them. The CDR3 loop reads CASSQVGWEETQYF. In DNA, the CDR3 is TGTGCCAGCAGCCAAGTTGGATGGGAGGAGACCCAGTACTTC.

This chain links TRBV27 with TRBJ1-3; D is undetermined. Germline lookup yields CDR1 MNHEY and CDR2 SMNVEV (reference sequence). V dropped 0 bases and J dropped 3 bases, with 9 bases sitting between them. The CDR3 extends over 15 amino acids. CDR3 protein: CASSLSTAYGNTIYF. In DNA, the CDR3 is TGTGCCAGCAGTTTATCGACCGCTTATGGAAACACCATATATTTT.